Below, 12 T cell receptor beta chains from the same sample are listed, as sequenced in a study of T cells and Merkel cell carcinoma outcomes. Clones were read by immunoSEQ multiplex PCR, and TCRdb kept only the in-frame ones, dropping some. The sample carries roughly 3,000 clones, nearly 80% recorded once. Material: tumor tissue from Merkel cell carcinoma. The receptors originated from a human donor with Merkel cell carcinoma.

V usage is TRBV4-3 and J usage is TRBJ1-2, with D unclear. The germline V gene has CDR1 LGHNA and CDR2 YSLEER. Trimming left V 0 bases short and J 6 bases short, with 8 bases between. The CDR3 contains 13 residues. In nucleotides, the CDR3 is TGCGCCAGCAGCCAAGACCGGCAGGATGGCTACACCTTC. The encoded protein is CASSQDRQDGYTF.

The chain uses TRBV6-1 and TRBJ2-4, with D unresolved. V was shortened by 1 base and J by 4 bases, with 5 bases between the two germline ends. The V gene's germline CDR1 is MNHNS and CDR2 SASEGT. The CDR3 totals 13 residues. Written as DNA, the CDR3 is TGTGCCAGCAGTGAAGGCCTGAAAAACATTCAGTACTTC. It codes for CASSEGLKNIQYF.

CDR3 amino acids: CASSRTGSNTGELFF. In nucleotides, the CDR3 is TGTGCCAGCAGCCGGACAGGGTCGAACACCGGGGAGCTGTTTTTT. The genes are TRBV5-6 and TRBJ2-2; 8 bases agree with TRBD1. Germline trimming cut 4 bases from V and 0 bases from J; bases unmatched to any gene: 2. Germline CDR1 reads SGHDT; CDR2 reads YYEEEE. This CDR3 is built from 15 residues.

J is TRBJ1-1 and V is TRBV5-8, with 9 bases lining up with TRBD1. Trimming at V came to 4 bases and at J to 1 base, leaving 5 bases not matched to a gene. The V gene's germline CDR1 is SGHTS and CDR2 YDEGEE. The CDR3 has 15 amino acids. The CDR3 loop is CASSHRTGANTEAFF. DNA for the CDR3: TGTGCCAGCAGCCACAGGACAGGGGCGAACACTGAAGCTTTCTTT.

This chain links TRBV2 with TRBJ2-1; unclear D gene. The germline gives CDR1 SNHLY, CDR2 FYNNEI. V was shortened by 7 bases and J by 5 bases, with 15 bases between the two germline ends. The CDR3 length is 14 residues. The CDR3 is CASIKPTVNNEQFF. The CDR3, as DNA: TGTGCCAGCATCAAACCAACAGTTAACAATGAGCAGTTCTTC.

The chain uses TRBV29-1 and TRBJ1-2; a possible D gene is TRBD1 (6 bases). The CDR3 covers 11 residues. V was shortened by 8 bases and J by 9 bases, with 16 bases between the two germline ends. Per germline, CDR1 SQVTM and CDR2 ANQGSEA. In nucleotides, the CDR3 is TGCAGCACCGGCTCAGGGGCTAGCTACACCTTC. It encodes CSTGSGASYTF.

The V gene is TRBV7-9, the J gene TRBJ1-1; possible D gene TRBD1, 6 bases. CDR1 SEHNR and CDR2 FQNEAQ come from the germline V gene (reference sequence). This CDR3 has 15 residues. The ends were cut back, 1 base at V and 1 base at J, with 10 bases in the middle. In DNA, the CDR3 is TGTGCCAGCAGCTTAGGGTTGGGGGCGAACACTGAAGCTTTCTTT. It codes for CASSLGLGANTEAFF.

The J gene is TRBJ2-5, the V gene TRBV5-1; a weak D match, TRBD1 (6 bases). The CDR3 is made up of 13 amino acids. CDR1 and CDR2 from the germline V gene are SGHRS and YFSETQ. V lost 4 bases and J 5 bases, leaving 12 bases between the germline ends. The DNA of the CDR3 is TGCGCCAGCAGCGAACAGGGTTGGGAGACCCAGTACTTC. Protein sequence: CASSEQGWETQYF.

The chain joins TRBV18 to TRBJ1-1; D unresolved. V lost 6 bases, J lost 1 base, and 12 bases lay in between. The CDR3 consists of 14 residues. Germline V gives CDR1 KGHSH, CDR2 LQKENI. The CDR3 DNA follows: TGTGCCAGCTCCGTCTCCGCGGCGAACACTGAAGCTTTCTTT. Translated, it gives CASSVSAANTEAFF.

The chain links TRBV2 to TRBJ1-2; 7 positions agree with TRBD1. Unmatched junction bases numbered 7, after V lost 4 bases and J lost 8 bases. Per germline, CDR1 SNHLY and CDR2 FYNNEI. This CDR3 spans 13 amino acids. CDR3 loop: CASSATGPHGYTF. In DNA form, the CDR3 reads TGTGCCAGCAGTGCGACAGGGCCGCACGGCTACACCTTC.

The V gene is TRBV5-6, the J gene TRBJ2-5; D uncertain. This CDR3 has 15 residues. V lost 4 bases to trimming and J lost 1 base, with 14 bases between them. Germline V lookup: CDR1 SGHDT, CDR2 YYEEEE. The CDR3 spells CASSTWARIQETQYF. The CDR3 DNA is TGTGCCAGCAGCACATGGGCAAGGATCCAAGAGACCCAGTACTTC. Using reference TRBV5-6 and TRBJ2-5 for the parts outside the CDR3, the full variable domain is DAGVTQSPTHLIKTRGQQVTLRCSPKSGHDTVSWYQQALGQGPQFIFQYYEEEERQRGNFPDRFSGHQFPNYSSELNVNALLLGDSALYLCASSTWARIQETQYFGPGTRLLVL.

The chain uses TRBV27 and TRBJ1-1; 9 nucleotides match TRBD1. CDR1 is MNHEY and CDR2 is SMNVEV in the germline V gene (reference sequence). This CDR3 is built from 16 residues. The ends lost 5 bases at V and 4 bases at J; junction bases unmatched: 11. The CDR3 loop reads CASSLSRTGVGTEAFF. The CDR3 nucleotides read TGTGCCAGCAGTCTCTCAAGGACAGGGGTTGGCACTGAAGCTTTCTTT.